Listed here are 23 T cell receptor beta chains from one sample, sequenced in a study of regulatory T cells in long-lasting Graves disease. HTBI primers from iRepertoire and Arm-PCR of CDR3 regions yielded the TCR beta libraries. TCRdb ran MiXCR on the multiplex PCR reads and lists one entry per CDR3 protein. The table shows 420,000 or so distinct CDR3 sequences, with about 16% occurring only once. The time point denotes: newly diagnosed GD, antithyroid drugs for less than 3 months. Following extraction of RNA from PBMCs, that RNA was used to make the TCR library. The data were also submitted as part of a second study, on T cells in Graves' hyperthyroidism and ophthalmopathy.

Sequencing was performed on peripheral blood mononuclear cells (PBMCs), taken at new diagnosis, from a patient treated with antithyroid drugs. The source of these receptors is a woman aged 18-35 years with Graves disease.

There are many counts of this clonotype. The rearrangement links TRBV18 to TRBJ2-1; 8 bases are a match to TRBD2. The CDR3 length is 15 residues. The V and J ends lost 6 bases and 5 bases, in that order; junction bases with no gene match: 9. Germline CDR1 and CDR2: KGHSH and LQKENI. The DNA of the CDR3 is TGTGCCAGCTCCCCGCGGGGAGCGGGAGACAATGAGCAGTTCTTC. Translating gives CASSPRGAGDNEQFF.

The table lists this clonotype with many counts. V gene TRBV18 combines with J gene TRBJ1-1, with D perhaps matching TRBD1 (6 bases). The CDR3 length is 16 residues. V lost 2 bases and J lost 0, with 13 bases in between. Germline V gene lookup returns CDR1 KGHSH and CDR2 LQKENI. The CDR3 here is CASSPDQGILNTEAFF. Here the CDR3 DNA reads TGTGCCAGCTCACCAGACCAGGGGATCTTGAACACTGAAGCTTTCTTT.

This clonotype appeared a few times. Here the CDR3 DNA reads TGTGCCAGCAGCCAAGCACGAGATACGCAGTATTTT. Translated: CASSQARDTQYF. The chain joins TRBV3-1 to TRBJ2-3, with D hard to call. In germline, CDR1 is LGHDT, CDR2 YNNKEL (reference sequence). Trimming removed 1 base at V and 5 bases at J, with 4 bases between. This CDR3 contains 12 residues.

This clonotype showed up many times. The chain uses TRBV7-2 and TRBJ2-1, with D unresolved. Trimming shortened V by 2 bases and J by 5 bases, and 10 bases separated the two germline ends. Germline CDR1 and CDR2: SGHTA and FQGNSA. CDR3 size: 14 residues. This CDR3 is CASSLQRTNNEQFF. The DNA of the CDR3 is TGTGCCAGCAGCTTACAGCGAACAAACAATGAGCAGTTCTTC.

This clonotype has at least ten counts. V and J are TRBV3-1 and TRBJ2-1, with 7 bases matching TRBD2. The CDR3 length is 15 residues. J was trimmed by 10 bases and V by 7 bases; bases with no gene match: 16. CDR1 and CDR2 from the germline V gene are LGHDT and YNNKEL (reference sequence). DNA for the CDR3: TGTGCCAGCACCCATGGGGGACTATTACAGCCAGAGCAGTTCTTC. Amino acid sequence: CASTHGGLLQPEQFF.

The chain uses TRBV2 and TRBJ2-7; 8 bases fit TRBD2. Trimming cost V 6 bases and J 5 bases; bases outside gene matches: 18. The CDR3 length is 17 residues. Per germline, CDR1 SNHLY and CDR2 FYNNEI. CDR3 loop: CASRRKRGLAEVHEQYF. CDR3 nucleotides: TGTGCCAGCAGACGAAAGCGAGGACTAGCTGAGGTCCACGAGCAGTACTTC.

Ten or more counts support this clonotype. The chain has TRBV28 and TRBJ2-3; D possibly uses TRBD1 or TRBD2 (5 bases each). Trimming shortened V by 4 bases and J by 2 bases, and 16 bases separated the two germline ends. The CDR3 contains 16 residues. CDR1 is MDHEN, CDR2 SYDVKM, per germline. CDR3 bases: TGTGCCAGCAGTTCGGCTGCAGGGCTAGCCACAGATACGCAGTATTTT. Protein product: CASSSAAGLATDTQYF.

The rearrangement joins TRBV6-6 to TRBJ2-7; TRBD2 matches 9 bases. V was pared by 0 bases and J by 6 bases, with 9 bases of the junction left unmatched. This CDR3 is built from 16 residues. The germline V gene has CDR1 MNHNY and CDR2 SVGAGI (reference sequence). The CDR3 coding sequence is TGTGCCAGCAGTTACTCGCCGGGGGGGACTAGCATCGAGCAGTACTTC. Its translation is CASSYSPGGTSIEQYF.

The chain employs TRBV4-3 and TRBJ2-7; 8 positions agree with TRBD1. The CDR3 totals 14 residues. The J segment lost 5 bases and the V segment lost 2 bases, leaving 5 bases of the junction unmatched. Germline CDR1 LGHNA, CDR2 YSLEER. The CDR3 nucleotides are TGCGCCAGCAGCCAACTGGCAGGGGGCCACGAGCAGTACTTC. Translation gives CASSQLAGGHEQYF.

The table lists this clonotype with a few counts. V and J are TRBV4-2 and TRBJ2-1, with TRBD2 identical over 9 bases. Germline trimming cut 0 bases from V and 4 bases from J; bases unmatched to any gene: 7. Germline CDR1 and CDR2: LGHNA and YNFKEQ. The CDR3 loop spans 17 amino acids. The CDR3 reads CASSQEEVAGAYNEQFF. The CDR3 nucleotides are TGTGCCAGCAGCCAAGAGGAGGTAGCGGGAGCGTACAATGAGCAGTTCTTC.

The rearrangement uses TRBV6-2 or TRBV6-3 and TRBJ2-4, with D possibly called TRBD1 or TRBD2 (6 bases each). The CDR3 extends over 15 amino acids. The germline V and J ends were trimmed by 5 bases and 4 bases, with 15 bases remaining between them. The germline CDR1 and CDR2 sequences are MNHEY and SVGEGT. The CDR3 DNA sequence: TGTGCCAGCAGTCCCCCAGGGGCGGGGAAAAACATTCAGTACTTC. Protein sequence: CASSPPGAGKNIQYF.

The chain couples TRBV2 to TRBJ1-5; D might be TRBD1 (5 bases). With 6 bases removed from V and 2 bases from J, the gap between germline ends came to 14 bases. CDR1 is SNHLY and CDR2 is FYNNEI in the germline V gene. The CDR3 contains 15 residues. The chain's CDR3 is CASSPDRAGNQPQHF. As DNA, the CDR3 is TGTGCCAGCAGCCCCGACAGAGCTGGCAATCAGCCCCAGCATTTT.

The CDR3 is CATSRDSNTGELFF. CDR3 sequence (DNA): TGTGCCACGAGCCGGGACAGCAACACCGGGGAGCTGTTTTTT. V is TRBV9 and J is TRBJ2-2, with 7 bases fitting TRBD1. The V segment lost 9 bases and the J segment 2 bases; nucleotides outside the gene matches: 7. The V gene's germline CDR1 is SGDLS and CDR2 YYNGEE. This CDR3 is built from 14 residues.

V gene TRBV20-1 combines with J gene TRBJ1-5; TRBD1 agrees at 8 bases. Germline lookup yields CDR1 DFQATT and CDR2 SNEGSKA (reference sequence). CDR3 length: 15 residues. J lost 2 bases, V lost 0 bases, and 3 bases had no gene match. The CDR3 loop reads CSARDVGQGNQPQHF. The CDR3 DNA sequence: TGCAGTGCTAGAGATGTGGGACAGGGCAATCAGCCCCAGCATTTT.

This clonotype has just a few counts. This rearrangement joins TRBV3-1 to TRBJ2-1, with TRBD2 identical over 11 bases. Germline CDR1 is LGHDT and CDR2 is YNNKEL (reference sequence). The CDR3 is made up of 15 amino acids. V dropped 8 bases and J dropped 5; count of bases not matched to a gene: 8. The CDR3 spells CASGTGTSGNNEQFF. The CDR3 DNA is TGTGCCAGCGGGACCGGGACTAGCGGTAACAATGAGCAGTTCTTC.

This clonotype was counted between two and nine times. V usage is TRBV4-1 and J usage is TRBJ2-2, with D unclear. This CDR3 has 15 amino acids. With 2 bases removed from V and 2 bases from J, the gap between germline ends came to 9 bases. Looked up from germline, CDR1 is MGHRA and CDR2 is YSYEKL. The CDR3 sequence is CASSQSQENTGELFF. CDR3 DNA: TGCGCCAGCAGCCAATCTCAGGAAAACACCGGGGAGCTGTTTTTT.

This clonotype was recorded only once. V usage is TRBV5-1 and J usage is TRBJ1-1, with D perhaps TRBD1 (5 bases). V lost 2 bases, J lost 3 bases, and 11 bases lay in between. CDR1 and CDR2 (germline): SGHRS, YFSETQ. The CDR3 covers 14 residues. CDR3 sequence: CASSFTGMDTEAFF. Written as DNA, the CDR3 is TGCGCCAGCAGCTTTACAGGCATGGACACTGAAGCTTTCTTT.

The chain carries TRBV28 and TRBJ2-1; D gene ambiguous. The germline gives CDR1 MDHEN, CDR2 SYDVKM. There are 11 residues in the CDR3. Trimming took 1 base from V and 11 from J, leaving 6 bases between them. CDR3 sequence reads: CASSLSLQQFF. The CDR3 coding sequence is TGTGCCAGCAGTTTATCCCTTCAGCAGTTCTTC.

This clonotype appeared many times. The V and J genes are TRBV7-2 and TRBJ1-2; D is unclear. The germline CDR1 and CDR2 sequences are SGHTA and FQGNSA. This CDR3 has 11 amino acids. The ends were cut back, 1 base at V and 8 bases at J, with 5 bases in the middle. CDR3 sequence (DNA): TGTGCCAGCAGCTTAGAGAGCGGCTACACCTTC. Its protein product is CASSLESGYTF. The variable domain in full, completed from reference TRBV7-2 and TRBJ1-2, reads GAGVSQSPSNKVTEKGKDVELRCDPISGHTALYWYRQSLGQGLEFLIYFQGNSAPDKSGLPSDRFSAERTGGSVSTLTIQRTQQEDSAVYLCASSLESGYTFGSGTRLTVV.

This clonotype was counted at least ten times. V gene TRBV7-2 combines with J gene TRBJ2-1, with D possibly TRBD2 on 6 matching bases. V dropped 5 bases and J dropped 10 bases, with 15 bases sitting between them. The CDR3 is 13 amino acids. Germline loops: CDR1 SGHTA, CDR2 FQGNSA. CDR3 residues: CASSVGPGREQFF. CDR3 DNA: TGTGCCAGCAGCGTAGGACCTGGGAGGGAGCAGTTCTTC. Full variable domain (missing parts from reference TRBV7-2 and TRBJ2-1): GAGVSQSPSNKVTEKGKDVELRCDPISGHTALYWYRQSLGQGLEFLIYFQGNSAPDKSGLPSDRFSAERTGGSVSTLTIQRTQQEDSAVYLCASSVGPGREQFFGPGTRLTVL.

This clonotype was observed a handful of times. The chain employs TRBV3-1 and TRBJ2-2, with D possibly matching TRBD2 (6 bases). Per the germline V gene, CDR1 is LGHDT and CDR2 is YNNKEL (reference sequence). The length of the CDR3 is 15 residues. Deletions cut 1 base from V and 4 bases from J, with 10 bases between. The CDR3 nucleotides read TGTGCCAGCAGCCAAGCGGGAGCAGTCACCGGGGAGCTGTTTTTT. Translated, it gives CASSQAGAVTGELFF. The full variable domain, its missing parts supplied by reference TRBV3-1 and TRBJ2-2, is DTAVSQTPKYLVTQMGNDKSIKCEQNLGHDTMYWYKQDSKKFLKIMFSYNNKELIINETVPNRFSPKSPDKAHLNLHINSLELGDSAVYFCASSQAGAVTGELFFGEGSRLTVL.

This clonotype showed up just a few times. This sequence joins TRBV6-1 and TRBJ2-7; the match to TRBD2 covers 8 bases. Germline CDR1 MNHNS, CDR2 SASEGT. The J segment lost 6 bases and the V segment lost 0 bases, leaving 7 bases of the junction unmatched. This CDR3 region has 15 residues. The chain's CDR3 is CASSEASSGSSEQYF. CDR3 bases: TGTGCCAGCAGTGAAGCCTCCAGCGGGAGTAGCGAGCAGTACTTC.

The chain couples TRBV20-1 to TRBJ2-7; D is perhaps TRBD2 (6 bases). Deletions cut 7 bases from V and 1 base from J, with 14 bases between. Germline CDR1 DFQATT, CDR2 SNEGSKA (reference sequence). The CDR3 sequence is 13 residues long. The CDR3 protein is CSVAGLPSYEQYF. The CDR3 nucleotides read TGCAGTGTTGCGGGGCTACCTTCCTACGAGCAGTACTTC.